A selection of T cell receptor beta chains follows, all from one sample in a study of regulatory T cells in long-lasting Graves disease. TCRdb redid the calling of the multiplex PCR reads with MiXCR, one entry per CDR3 protein. Of roughly 510,000 distinct CDR3 sequences in the sample, 15% to 20% are singletons; the top ten hold about 11%. These same data were also listed under a study on T cells in Graves' hyperthyroidism and ophthalmopathy.

The sequenced sample was peripheral blood mononuclear cells (PBMCs), obtained at new diagnosis, from a patient treated with antithyroid drugs. The receptors stem from a man aged 18 to 29 with Graves disease. The CDR3 runs from the conserved cysteine through the conserved F or W. The order of the fields is clone size, D gene, J gene, V gene, CDR3 protein, CDR3 DNA. D genes are given only for firm matches. Some rows have no size entry. The others give once, few or many, or a class for an expanded clone.

>many|TRBD2|TRBJ2-3|TRBV24-1
CATSDLGLDGDTQYF
TGTGCCACCAGTGATCTCGGACTAGATGGGGATACGCAGTATTTT
>.|.|TRBJ2-3|TRBV9
CASSVVASDTQYF
TGTGCCAGCAGCGTAGTAGCGTCAGATACGCAGTATTTT
>many|.|TRBJ2-7|TRBV12-3/TRBV12-4
CASRDGASYEQYF
TGTGCCAGTAGGGACGGAGCTTCGTACGAGCAGTACTTC
>few|.|TRBJ2-7|TRBV20-1
CSARGKLRRAYEQYF
TGCAGTGCTAGAGGTAAACTGAGGAGGGCCTACGAGCAGTACTTC
>many|.|TRBJ1-5|TRBV2
CASSSERVGQPQHF
TGTGCCAGCAGTTCTGAGAGGGTGGGTCAGCCCCAGCATTTT
>.|TRBD2|TRBJ2-1|TRBV19
CASSTLASGSSYNEQFF
TGTGCCAGTAGTACATTGGCTAGCGGCAGCTCCTACAATGAGCAGTTCTTC
>.|.|TRBJ2-3|TRBV5-1
CASSLDPGGTDTQYF
TGCGCCAGCAGCTTGGACCCAGGGGGCACAGATACGCAGTATTTT
>.|TRBD2|TRBJ2-1|TRBV14
CASSHRLAGVLDNEQFF
TGTGCCAGCAGCCATCGACTAGCGGGAGTCCTTGACAATGAGCAGTTCTTC
>few|.|TRBJ1-1|TRBV10-1
CASRARRGTEAFF
TGCGCCAGCAGGGCCCGAAGAGGAACTGAAGCTTTCTTT
>few|.|TRBJ1-2|TRBV29-1
CSVNRRNYGYTF
TGCAGCGTTAACAGGAGGAACTATGGCTACACCTTC
>many|.|TRBJ2-7|TRBV5-1
CASSLGVNSYEQYF
TGCGCCAGCAGCTTGGGGGTCAATTCCTACGAGCAGTACTTC
>few|TRBD1|TRBJ2-3|TRBV5-1
CASSGQGPDTQYF
TGCGCCAGTTCCGGACAGGGCCCAGATACGCAGTATTTT
>.|.|TRBJ1-5|TRBV30
CAWSLPGGGRQPQHF
TGTGCCTGGAGTCTCCCCGGTGGGGGCAGGCAGCCCCAGCATTTT
>.|TRBD1|TRBJ2-7|TRBV20-1
CSARLGTGGYEQYF
TGCAGTGCTAGGCTGGGGACAGGGGGTTACGAGCAGTACTTC
>.|.|TRBJ2-6|TRBV6-1
CASSIVGYSGANVLTF
TGTGCCAGCAGTATCGTGGGGTACTCTGGGGCCAACGTCCTGACTTTC
>.|.|TRBJ1-6|TRBV30
CAWSAQTNSPLHF
TGTGCCTGGAGTGCACAGACGAATTCACCCCTCCACTTT
>many|TRBD2|TRBJ2-1|TRBV20-1
CSAPTWTSGRESYNEQFF
TGCAGTGCTCCTACCTGGACTAGCGGGAGGGAATCCTACAATGAGCAGTTCTTC
>few|.|TRBJ1-3|TRBV30
CAWRAGAGNTIYF
TGTGCCTGGAGGGCGGGGGCTGGAAACACCATATATTTT
>many|TRBD1|TRBJ1-2|TRBV2
CASSLQGTGGSRGYGYTF
TGTGCCAGCAGCCTCCAGGGGACAGGGGGCTCTCGTGGCTATGGCTACACCTTC
>.|.|TRBJ2-7|TRBV7-9
CASSFQGPHTNEQYF
TGTGCCAGCAGCTTTCAGGGACCTCATACTAACGAGCAGTACTTC
>few|TRBD2|TRBJ2-3|TRBV7-6
CASSSREGQNTQYF
TGTGCCAGCAGCTCCCGGGAGGGCCAAAATACGCAGTATTTT
>few|.|TRBJ1-1|TRBV27
CTSSNYGDTEAFF
TGTACCAGCAGTAATTATGGGGACACTGAAGCTTTCTTT
>.|.|TRBJ1-5|TRBV5-1
CASSPNGRGDQPQHF
TGCGCCAGCAGTCCAAATGGTAGGGGCGATCAGCCCCAGCATTTT
>few|.|TRBJ2-5|TRBV18
CASSPGNRQETQYF
TGTGCCAGCTCACCCGGCAATAGACAAGAGACCCAGTACTTC
>.|TRBD2|TRBJ2-7|TRBV6-2/TRBV6-3
CASSAPTSGRSYEQYF
TGTGCCAGCAGTGCGCCGACTAGCGGGAGATCCTACGAGCAGTACTTC
>.|TRBD2|TRBJ2-7|TRBV20-1
CSARGRGGGGEQYF
TGCAGTGCTAGAGGGCGGGGCGGGGGTGGTGAGCAGTACTTC
>once|.|TRBJ2-3|TRBV11-2
CASSLAAGPTDTQYF
TGTGCCAGCAGCTTAGCTGCAGGACCCACAGATACGCAGTATTTT
>.|.|TRBJ2-7|TRBV20-1
CSARDWDLYEQYF
TGCAGTGCTCGGGACTGGGACCTTTACGAGCAGTACTTC
>many|.|TRBJ1-5|TRBV20-1
CSAKEVPNQPQHF
TGCAGTGCGAAGGAAGTACCCAATCAGCCCCAGCATTTT
>few|TRBD2|TRBJ2-1|TRBV9
CASSVLAGASYNEQFF
TGTGCCAGCAGCGTACTAGCGGGAGCCTCCTACAATGAGCAGTTCTTC
>many|.|TRBJ2-7|TRBV18
CASSPLAPSGEQYF
TGTGCCAGCTCACCATTGGCGCCATCGGGAGAGCAGTACTTC
>many|TRBD2|TRBJ2-3|TRBV7-2
CASSLSLSGTDTQYF
TGTGCCAGCAGCTTAAGTCTTAGCGGGACAGATACGCAGTATTTT
>few|.|TRBJ2-7|TRBV5-1
CASRYGSYEQYF
TGCGCCAGCAGATACGGATCTTACGAGCAGTACTTC
>.|.|TRBJ1-1|TRBV18
CASSSGRREAFF
TGTGCCAGCTCATCCGGACGGCGTGAAGCTTTCTTT
>few|.|TRBJ1-2|TRBV6-2/TRBV6-3
CASRGGKGVWYGYTF
TGTGCCAGCAGGGGAGGGAAGGGGGTTTGGTATGGCTACACCTTC
>.|.|TRBJ2-6|TRBV27
CASTPGGRFLSGANVLTF
TGTGCCAGCACCCCCGGGGGCAGGTTCCTCTCTGGGGCCAACGTCCTGACTTTC
>.|TRBD2|TRBJ2-5|TRBV4-2
CASSRRLVGSRGGETQYF
TGTGCCAGCAGCCGAAGGCTCGTTGGGTCGCGGGGGGGAGAGACCCAGTACTTC